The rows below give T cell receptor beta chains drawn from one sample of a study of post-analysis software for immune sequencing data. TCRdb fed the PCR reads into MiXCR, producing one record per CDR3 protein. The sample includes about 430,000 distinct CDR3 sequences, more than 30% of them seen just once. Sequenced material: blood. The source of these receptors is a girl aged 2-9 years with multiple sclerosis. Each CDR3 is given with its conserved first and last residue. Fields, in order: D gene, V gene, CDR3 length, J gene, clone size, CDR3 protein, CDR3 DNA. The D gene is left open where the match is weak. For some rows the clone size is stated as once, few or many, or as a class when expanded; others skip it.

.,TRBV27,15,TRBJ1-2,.,CASSGTAGPASGYTF,TGTGCCAGCAGCGGGACCGCAGGGCCCGCTAGCGGCTACACCTTC
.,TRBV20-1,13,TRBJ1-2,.,CSASGGPYYGYTF,TGCAGTGCTAGCGGGGGCCCATACTATGGCTACACCTTC
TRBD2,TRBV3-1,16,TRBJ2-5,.,CASRRGLVGGEETQYF,TGTGCCAGCAGACGCGGACTAGTTGGAGGTGAAGAGACCCAGTACTTC
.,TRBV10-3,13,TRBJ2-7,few,CASSGGTPYEQYF,TGTGCCAGCTCCGGGGGTACCCCATACGAGCAGTACTTC
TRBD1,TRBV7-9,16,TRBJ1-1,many,CASSLAGTALNTEAFF,TGTGCCAGCAGCTTAGCAGGGACAGCATTGAACACTGAAGCTTTCTTT
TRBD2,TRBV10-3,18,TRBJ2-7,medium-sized,CAISASPIGGTSDYEQYF,TGTGCCATCAGTGCCTCCCCGATCGGAGGGACTAGCGACTACGAGCAGTACTTC
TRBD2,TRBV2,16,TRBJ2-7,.,CASTGTAGGDSYEQYF,TGTGCCAGCACCGGAACTGCGGGGGGAGACTCCTACGAGCAGTACTTC
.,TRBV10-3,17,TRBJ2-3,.,CAISESEAGLETDTQYF,TGTGCCATCAGTGAGTCTGAGGCAGGGTTGGAGACAGATACGCAGTATTTT
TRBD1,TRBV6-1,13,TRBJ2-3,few,CASRQGGVDTQYF,TGTGCCAGCAGACAGGGGGGAGTAGATACGCAGTATTTT
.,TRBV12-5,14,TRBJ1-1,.,CASGLGRAGTEAFF,TGTGCTAGTGGTTTGGGTCGAGCAGGGACTGAAGCTTTCTTT
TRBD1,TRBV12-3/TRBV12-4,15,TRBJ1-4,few,CASSGDRGSNEKLFF,TGTGCCAGCAGTGGCGACAGGGGGTCTAATGAAAAACTGTTTTTT
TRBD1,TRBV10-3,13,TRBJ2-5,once,CAISLGQGETQYF,TGTGCCATCAGCCTCGGACAGGGCGAGACCCAGTACTTC
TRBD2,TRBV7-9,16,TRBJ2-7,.,CASSLVGAGGGYEQYF,TGTGCCAGCAGCTTAGTCGGGGCGGGAGGGGGCTACGAGCAGTACTTC
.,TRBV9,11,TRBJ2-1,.,CASSEGVEQFF,TGTGCCAGCAGCGAGGGAGTAGAGCAGTTCTTC
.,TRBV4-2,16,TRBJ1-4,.,CASSQESLGDVEKLFF,TGTGCCAGCAGCCAAGAGAGTTTGGGGGATGTAGAAAAACTGTTTTTT
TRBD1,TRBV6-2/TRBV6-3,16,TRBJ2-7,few,CASSTTWDRKTYEQYF,TGTGCCAGCAGTACAACCTGGGACAGGAAGACCTACGAGCAGTACTTC
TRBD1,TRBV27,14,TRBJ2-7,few,CASSGTGVSYEQYF,TGTGCCAGCTCCGGGACAGGGGTTTCCTACGAGCAGTACTTC
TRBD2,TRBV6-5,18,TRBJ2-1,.,CACSYSYSVAGGGYEQFF,TGTGCCTGCAGTTACTCATATTCGGTGGCGGGGGGAGGTTATGAGCAGTTCTTC
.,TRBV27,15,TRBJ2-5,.,CASRRRIGTEETQYF,TGTGCCAGCAGGCGTCGGATCGGAACAGAAGAGACCCAGTACTTC
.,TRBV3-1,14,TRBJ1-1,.,CASSPGRINTEAFF,TGTGCCAGCAGCCCGGGACGGATAAACACTGAAGCTTTCTTT
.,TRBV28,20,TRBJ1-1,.,CASSLTRDPRMISSGTEAFF,TGTGCCAGCAGTTTAACCAGGGACCCCCGGATGATAAGTTCGGGCACTGAAGCTTTCTTT
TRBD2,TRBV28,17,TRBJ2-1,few,CASSRPGLAGDYNEQFF,TGTGCCAGCAGCCGTCCGGGACTAGCGGGGGATTACAATGAGCAGTTCTTC
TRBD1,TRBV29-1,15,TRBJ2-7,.,CSVDWGQGAGYEQYF,TGCAGCGTTGATTGGGGGCAGGGGGCGGGGTACGAGCAGTACTTC
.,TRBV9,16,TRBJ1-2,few,CASSAPRQGGGYGYTF,TGTGCCAGCAGCGCCCCTCGTCAGGGAGGCGGCTATGGCTACACCTTC
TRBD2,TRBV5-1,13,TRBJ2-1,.,CASSLPREDGKFF,TGCGCCAGCAGCTTGCCGCGGGAGGACGGCAAGTTCTTC
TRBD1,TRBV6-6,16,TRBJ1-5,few,CASSVFGTGFNQPQHF,TGTGCCAGCAGCGTATTCGGGACAGGGTTCAATCAGCCCCAGCATTTT
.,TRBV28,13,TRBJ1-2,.,CASSLNRAYGYTF,TGTGCCAGCAGCCTTAATCGAGCCTATGGCTACACCTTC
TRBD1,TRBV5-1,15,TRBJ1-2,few,CASSVGQAPYYGYTF,TGCGCCAGCAGCGTTGGACAGGCCCCCTACTATGGCTACACCTTC
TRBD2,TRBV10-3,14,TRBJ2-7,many,CAIRASGRSYEQYF,TGTGCCATCAGGGCTAGCGGGAGGTCCTACGAGCAGTACTTC
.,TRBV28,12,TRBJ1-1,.,CASMTRDVGAFF,TGTGCCAGCATGACCCGGGACGTAGGAGCTTTCTTT
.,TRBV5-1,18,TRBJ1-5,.,CASSPEPYDTYSNQPQHF,TGCGCCAGCAGCCCCGAACCCTACGACACTTATAGCAATCAGCCCCAGCATTTT
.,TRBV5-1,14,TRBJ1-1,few,CASTLGGATASAFF,TGCGCCAGCACGTTGGGGGGCGCGACAGCGTCGGCTTTCTTT
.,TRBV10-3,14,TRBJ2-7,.,CAISESGGRWEQYF,TGTGCCATCAGTGAGTCTGGGGGGCGATGGGAGCAGTACTTC
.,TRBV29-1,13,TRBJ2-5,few,CSVEGTIQETQYF,TGCAGCGTTGAGGGGACCATCCAAGAGACCCAGTACTTT
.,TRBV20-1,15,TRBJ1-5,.,CSARDWRASNQPQHF,TGCAGTGCTAGAGATTGGAGGGCTAGCAATCAGCCCCAGCATTTT
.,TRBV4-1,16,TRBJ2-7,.,CASSQVFRGQDYEQYF,TGCGCCAGCAGCCAAGTATTCCGGGGTCAAGACTACGAGCAGTACTTC
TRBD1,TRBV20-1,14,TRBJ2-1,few,CSARDRGLYNEQFF,TGCAGTGCCAGGGACAGGGGGCTTTACAATGAGCAGTTCTTC
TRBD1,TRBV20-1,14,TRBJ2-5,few,CSASQRGLGETQYF,TGCAGTGCCAGTCAGAGGGGGCTGGGAGAGACCCAGTACTTC
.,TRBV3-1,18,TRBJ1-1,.,CASSRTLPRPPFFTEAFF,TGTGCCAGCAGTCGCACTCTTCCACGGCCCCCATTTTTCACTGAAGCTTTCTTT
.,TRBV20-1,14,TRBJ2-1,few,CSASQAYRVYEQFF,TGCAGTGCTAGCCAGGCATACAGGGTCTATGAGCAGTTCTTC